This T cell receptor beta chain was observed in a study of CD8 T cells in Susac syndrome. On this clonotype: Its antigen is not identified.

CDR3 size: 15 residues. CDR1 SGHTS and CDR2 YDEGEE come from the germline V gene. V was shortened by 2 bases and J by 2 bases, with 8 bases between the two germline ends. RNA amounts of roughly 0.45 to 1 ug underwent reverse transcription with random hexamers. Multiplex PCR with immunoSEQ amplified the TCR beta CDR3 across 54 Vbeta and 13 Jbeta. TCRdb reprocessed the immunoSEQ multiplex PCR reads with MiXCR, giving one entry per CDR3 protein. Altogether about 66,000 distinct CDR3 sequences are present, around 96% being singletons, with the ten largest covering around 0.6%. Regarding the study as a whole: An acknowledgment was made by the study that its TCR sequencing and HLA analysis involved relatively few individuals.

CD8+ and CD4+ T cells from blood underwent TCR beta sequencing. Negative isolation yielded CD4+ and CD8+ T cells, and FACS enriched TEMRA cells. Sequencing was performed on CD8+ T cells from PBMCs. The chain uses TRBV5-8 and TRBJ2-6; D uncertain. The clonotype comes from a human donor with multiple sclerosis. CDR3 sequence (DNA): TGTGCCAGCAGCTTAGGAGAGACTGGGGCCAACGTCCTGACTTTC. Its protein product is CASSLGETGANVLTF.